Following are 23 T cell receptor beta chains from one sample sequenced in a study of T cells after yellow fever vaccination. TCRdb analysed the 5' RACE reads with MiXCR anew, one entry per CDR3 protein. Of 610,000 or so distinct CDR3 sequences in the sample, about 12% were seen once. The source was PBMCs, collected on the day of the yellow fever booster vaccination. These receptors were collected from a man aged 25-40 years who received the YFV17D yellow fever vaccine.

In this sample, this clonotype turned up a few times. This CDR3 reads CATPMGNRGGTSGRRDPNEQFF. In nucleotides, the CDR3 is TGTGCCACCCCAATGGGGAATAGGGGCGGGACTAGCGGGAGAAGGGACCCCAATGAGCAGTTCTTC. V usage is TRBV7-4 and J usage is TRBJ2-1, with 14 nucleotides matching TRBD2. V lost 10 bases, J lost 6 bases, and 29 bases stayed unmatched. There are 22 residues in the CDR3. Looked up from germline, CDR1 is SGHVT and CDR2 is SQSDAQ.

The CDR3 coding sequence is TGTGCCAGCAGCGTCCGGGACAGGGGGCCCGAGCAGTACTTC. Translated, it gives CASSVRDRGPEQYF. The chain couples TRBV5-4 to TRBJ2-7, with TRBD1 matching over 12 bases. Trimming took 4 bases from V and 6 from J; bases not matched to a gene: 5. Germline CDR1 and CDR2: SGHNT and YYREEE (reference sequence). This CDR3 contains 14 residues.

J is TRBJ2-1 and V is TRBV5-1; perhaps D is TRBD1 or TRBD2 (5 bases each). The germline V gene has CDR1 SGHRS and CDR2 YFSETQ. The CDR3 runs to 14 residues. The ends were cut back, 4 bases at V and 7 bases at J, with 15 bases in the middle. CDR3 DNA: TGCGCCAGCAGCCTTCGGGCGTGGGGGAATGAGCAGTTCTTC. Translating it yields CASSLRAWGNEQFF.

The J gene is TRBJ2-5, the V gene TRBV7-2, with 8 bases lining up with TRBD2. The trim removed 2 bases at V and 5 bases at J, leaving 7 bases unmatched. Germline assignment: CDR1 SGHTA and CDR2 FQGNSA. The CDR3 is 15 residues long. The CDR3 DNA sequence: TGTGCCAGCAGCTTAACGGGGGGGAGGCTTGAGACCCAGTACTTC. Its protein is CASSLTGGRLETQYF.

The rearrangement joins TRBV20-1 to TRBJ2-1, with TRBD2 matching over 15 bases. CDR3 length equals 15 residues. The trim removed 6 bases at V and 5 bases at J, leaving 5 bases unmatched. Germline V gives CDR1 DFQATT, CDR2 SNEGSKA (reference sequence). The CDR3 sequence: CSAGTSGRTNNEQFF. The CDR3 bases are TGCAGTGCGGGGACTAGCGGGAGGACCAACAATGAGCAGTTCTTC.

Only a few counts were recorded for this clonotype. The rearrangement uses TRBV18 and TRBJ2-7, with TRBD2 matching over 10 bases. The V gene end was trimmed by 5 bases and the J gene end by 5 bases; junction bases not matched to a gene: 12. The CDR3 covers 16 residues. CDR1 is KGHSH and CDR2 is LQKENI in the germline V gene. CDR3 loop: CASSEALAGVPHEQYF. As DNA, the CDR3 is TGTGCCAGCTCAGAGGCCCTAGCGGGAGTCCCCCACGAGCAGTACTTC. Combining the CDR3 with reference TRBV18 and TRBJ2-7 gives the whole variable domain NAGVMQNPRHLVRRRGQEARLRCSPMKGHSHVYWYRQLPEEGLKFMVYLQKENIIDESGMPKERFSAEFPKEGPSILRIQQVVRGDSAAYFCASSEALAGVPHEQYFGPGTRLTVT.

This clonotype was found a few times. The genes are TRBV25-1 and TRBJ2-4; D is perhaps TRBD2 (7 bases). The germline gives CDR1 MGHDK, CDR2 SYGVNS. V was shortened by 1 base and J by 8 bases, with 21 bases between the two germline ends. The length of the CDR3 is 17 residues. CDR3 in amino acids: CASSEFRGALNADIQYF. The CDR3 bases are TGTGCCAGCAGTGAATTCCGGGGGGCCCTTAATGCGGACATTCAGTACTTC.

This clonotype was picked up a small number of times. CDR3 loop: CAWSPGLAGGRQFF. DNA for the CDR3: TGTGCCTGGAGTCCGGGACTAGCGGGAGGCCGGCAGTTCTTC. This chain connects TRBV30 to TRBJ2-1; 15 nucleotides match TRBD2. Germline trimming cut 2 bases from V and 12 bases from J; bases unmatched to any gene: 5. This CDR3 has 14 residues. The V gene's germline CDR1 is GTSNPN and CDR2 SVGIG (reference sequence).

The chain is built from TRBV28 and TRBJ1-5; TRBD1 agrees at 7 bases. Trimming cost V 4 bases and J 10 bases; bases outside gene matches: 7. This CDR3 has 13 amino acids. Germline lookup yields CDR1 MDHEN and CDR2 SYDVKM. As DNA, the CDR3 is TGTGCCAGCAGTTCCACGCACAGGGGCCCCCAGCATTTT. Translating it yields CASSSTHRGPQHF.

In this sample, this clonotype turned up a few times. The chain carries TRBV27 and TRBJ2-2; D is unresolved. Germline V lookup: CDR1 MNHEY, CDR2 SMNVEV (reference sequence). V shed 7 bases and J shed 2 bases, with 11 bases lying between them. This CDR3 region has 14 residues. The CDR3: CASKYESNTGELFF. The CDR3 DNA reads as TGTGCCAGCAAGTATGAGAGTAACACCGGGGAGCTGTTTTTT.

This clonotype was counted between two and nine times. J is TRBJ1-5 and V is TRBV7-2; TRBD1 matches 9 bases. CDR3 length equals 17 residues. Trimming at V came to 1 base and at J to 6 bases, leaving 10 bases not matched to a gene. Germline CDR1 reads SGHTA; CDR2 reads FQGNSA. CDR3 sequence reads: CASSLVRTGDGTQPQHF. The CDR3 DNA reads TGTGCCAGCAGCTTAGTGAGGACAGGGGATGGAACTCAGCCCCAGCATTTT. The full variable domain, completed using reference TRBV7-2 and TRBJ1-5, is GAGVSQSPSNKVTEKGKDVELRCDPISGHTALYWYRQSLGQGLEFLIYFQGNSAPDKSGLPSDRFSAERTGGSVSTLTIQRTQQEDSAVYLCASSLVRTGDGTQPQHFGDGTRLSIL.

This clonotype has at least ten counts. This rearrangement joins TRBV5-6 to TRBJ2-5; TRBD2 matches 10 bases. The trim removed 1 base at V and 4 bases at J, leaving 10 bases unmatched. The CDR3 has 17 residues. Germline CDR1 reads SGHDT; CDR2 reads YYEEEE. CDR3 nucleotide sequence: TGTGCCAGCAGCTTGAATTTGCTAGCGGGAGCCGGAGAGACCCAGTACTTC. The encoded protein is CASSLNLLAGAGETQYF.

This sequence joins TRBV20-1 and TRBJ2-7, with a possible D match to TRBD1 (5 bases). CDR1 and CDR2 (germline): DFQATT, SNEGSKA (reference sequence). Trimming stripped 0 bases from V and 2 bases from J, with 11 bases between. The CDR3 contains 14 residues. The CDR3 bases are TGCAGTGCTAGAGATTGGGGCGCGGCCTACGAGCAGTACTTC. It is translated as CSARDWGAAYEQYF.

The rearrangement links TRBV4-3 to TRBJ2-5; 7 nucleotides agree with TRBD2. The V and J ends lost 0 bases and 2 bases, in that order; junction bases with no gene match: 6. The CDR3 has 16 amino acids. Germline V lookup: CDR1 LGHNA, CDR2 YSLEER. The CDR3 DNA reads TGCGCCAGCAGCCAAGAAGTTAGCGGGCAGCAAGAGACCCAGTACTTC. Protein product: CASSQEVSGQQETQYF.

This clonotype was recorded at least ten times. CDR3: CASSQMGGGPLEQYF. DNA for the CDR3: TGTGCCAGCAGCCAGATGGGGGGAGGCCCCCTCGAGCAGTACTTC. The rearrangement uses TRBV14 and TRBJ2-7; tentatively, D is TRBD2 (6 bases). With 3 bases removed from V and 6 bases from J, the gap between germline ends came to 18 bases. CDR3 length: 15 amino acids. CDR1 SGHDN and CDR2 FVKESK come from the germline V gene. Full variable domain (remainder filled in from reference TRBV14 and TRBJ2-7): EAGVTQFPSHSVIEKGQTVTLRCDPISGHDNLYWYRRVMGKEIKFLLHFVKESKQDESGMPNNRFLAERTGGTYSTLKVQPAELEDSGVYFCASSQMGGGPLEQYFGPGTRLTVT.

The chain uses TRBV10-3 and TRBJ2-5, with D possibly TRBD1 on 5 matching bases. Looked up from germline, CDR1 is ENHRY and CDR2 is SYGVKD. This CDR3 has 13 residues. Deletions cut 4 bases from V and 5 bases from J, with 11 bases between. This CDR3 reads CAISGTSKETQYF. The CDR3 DNA sequence: TGTGCCATCAGTGGGACATCCAAGGAGACCCAGTACTTC.

The chain couples TRBV7-8 to TRBJ2-7, with 9 bases lining up with TRBD2. The length of the CDR3 is 15 residues. V trimming: 8 bases; J trimming: 3 bases; junction bases outside the gene matches: 11. The germline gives CDR1 SGHVS, CDR2 FQNEAQ. Written as DNA, the CDR3 is TGTGCCAGCGGACAGCGGGAGGCCCTCCACTACGAGCAGTACTTC. It codes for CASGQREALHYEQYF.

The CDR3 here is CASSLEGASGRATEYF. CDR3 in DNA: TGTGCCAGCAGCTTAGAAGGGGCTAGCGGGAGGGCCACGGAGTACTTC. This chain uses TRBV7-8 with TRBJ2-7, with 12 positions matching TRBD2. Germline CDR1 SGHVS, CDR2 FQNEAQ. The length of the CDR3 is 16 residues. Trimming cost V 1 base and J 11 bases; bases outside gene matches: 12.

This clonotype was counted a few times. The gene calls are TRBV20-1 and TRBJ2-3; possible D gene TRBD1, 7 bases. From germline, CDR1 is DFQATT and CDR2 SNEGSKA (reference sequence). This CDR3 has 15 amino acids. V lost 1 base, J lost 4 bases, and 15 bases lay in between. CDR3 amino acids: CSARGGDSASDTQYF. In DNA, the CDR3 is TGCAGTGCTAGAGGGGGGGACAGCGCCTCAGATACGCAGTATTTT.

This clonotype was detected a few times. The J gene is TRBJ2-7, the V gene TRBV5-4; the match to TRBD2 covers 11 bases. CDR3 length: 18 residues. Trimming removed 4 bases from V and 6 bases from J; junction bases left unmatched: 18. Per germline, CDR1 SGHNT and CDR2 YYREEE (reference sequence). The CDR3 coding sequence is TGTGCCAGCAGCGGGGGGGGCCTAGCGGGAGGTGCGACAAGCGAGCAGTACTTC. It specifies CASSGGGLAGGATSEQYF.

This clonotype has a handful of counts. The rearrangement joins TRBV3-1 to TRBJ2-2; TRBD2 aligns across 10 bases. The CDR3 is 18 amino acids. The junction had 13 bases not matched to a gene; V was cut back by 1 base and J by 8 bases. Germline V lookup: CDR1 LGHDT, CDR2 YNNKEL (reference sequence). CDR3 DNA sequence: TGTGCCAGCAGCCAAGGATCTAGCGGGAGTAGGACGATTGGGGAGCTGTTTTTT. This sequence encodes CASSQGSSGSRTIGELFF. The full variable domain, in which reference TRBV3-1 and TRBJ2-2 provide the parts outside the CDR3, is DTAVSQTPKYLVTQMGNDKSIKCEQNLGHDTMYWYKQDSKKFLKIMFSYNNKELIINETVPNRFSPKSPDKAHLNLHINSLELGDSAVYFCASSQGSSGSRTIGELFFGEGSRLTVL.

A few counts support this clonotype. The chain is built from TRBV29-1 and TRBJ1-4, with 8 bases matching TRBD1. Germline-derived CDR1 and CDR2 are SQVTM and ANQGSEA. The CDR3 sequence is 12 residues long. V trimming: 7 bases; J trimming: 7 bases; junction bases outside the gene matches: 5. The CDR3 nucleotides read TGCAGCGCAGGGGGCGAGGTTGAAAAACTGTTTTTT. Translation: CSAGGEVEKLFF.

This clonotype was recorded many times. This chain uses TRBV11-2 with TRBJ2-2; D is undetermined. This CDR3 comprises 13 residues. CDR1 and CDR2 from the germline V gene are SGHAT and FQNNGV. Trimming pared 5 bases from V and 7 bases from J, leaving 11 bases between. CDR3: CASSPMWIGELFF. The CDR3 bases are TGTGCCAGCAGCCCGATGTGGATCGGGGAGCTGTTTTTT.